Here is one TCR beta chain with its context. Looked up from germline, CDR1 is MNHNY and CDR2 is SVGAGI (reference sequence). Deletions cut 5 bases from V and 4 bases from J, with 4 bases between. The CDR3 length is 11 residues. The data were obtained in a study of CD8 T cells in Susac syndrome. RNA in amounts of roughly 0.5 to 1 ug was reverse transcribed with random hexamers. Each CDR3 protein is one row after TCRdb ran MiXCR on the immunoSEQ multiplex PCR reads. The sample lists approximately 150,000 distinct CDR3 sequences, just under 95% occurring once. Sequences were obtained from CD4+ T cells from PBMCs. The rearrangement links TRBV6-6 to TRBJ2-3; D is undetermined. The sequence was collected from a human donor in good health. This CDR3 is CASSHPDTQYF. CDR3 DNA: TGTGCCAGCAGTCACCCAGATACGCAGTATTTT.